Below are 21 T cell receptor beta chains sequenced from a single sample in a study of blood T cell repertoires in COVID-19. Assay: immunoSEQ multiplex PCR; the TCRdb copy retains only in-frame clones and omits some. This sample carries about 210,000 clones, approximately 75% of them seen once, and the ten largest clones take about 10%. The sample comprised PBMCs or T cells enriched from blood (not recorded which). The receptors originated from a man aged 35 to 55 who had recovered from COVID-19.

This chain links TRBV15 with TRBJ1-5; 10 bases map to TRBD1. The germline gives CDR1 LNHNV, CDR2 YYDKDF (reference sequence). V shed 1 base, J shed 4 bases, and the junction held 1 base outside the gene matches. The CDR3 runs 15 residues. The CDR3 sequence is CATSRGDRGNQPQHF. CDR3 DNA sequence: TGTGCCACCAGCAGAGGGGACAGGGGTAATCAGCCCCAGCATTTT. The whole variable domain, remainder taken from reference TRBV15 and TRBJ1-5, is DAMVIQNPRYQVTQFGKPVTLSCSQTLNHNVMYWYQQKSSQAPKLLFHYYDKDFNNEADTPDNFQSRRPNTSFCFLDIRSPGLGDTAMYLCATSRGDRGNQPQHFGDGTRLSIL.

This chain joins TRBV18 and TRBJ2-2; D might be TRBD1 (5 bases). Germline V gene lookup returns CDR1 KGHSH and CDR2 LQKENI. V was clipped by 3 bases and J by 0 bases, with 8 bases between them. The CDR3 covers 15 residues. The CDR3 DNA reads TGTGCCAGCTCACCGTGGGGCACGAACACCGGGGAGCTGTTTTTT. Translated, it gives CASSPWGTNTGELFF.

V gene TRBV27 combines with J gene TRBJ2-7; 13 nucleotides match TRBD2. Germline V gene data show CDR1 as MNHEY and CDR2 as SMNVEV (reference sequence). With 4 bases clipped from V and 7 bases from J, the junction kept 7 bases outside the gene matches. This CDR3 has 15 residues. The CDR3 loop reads CASSSRTSGSGEQYF. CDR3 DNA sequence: TGTGCCAGCAGTTCCAGGACTAGCGGGAGTGGGGAGCAGTACTTC.

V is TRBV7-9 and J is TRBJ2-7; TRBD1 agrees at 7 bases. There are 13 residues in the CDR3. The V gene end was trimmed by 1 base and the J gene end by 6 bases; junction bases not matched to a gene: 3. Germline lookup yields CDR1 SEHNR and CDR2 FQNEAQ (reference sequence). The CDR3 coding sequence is TGTGCCAGCAGCTTAGGAGGGGGCGGCGAGCAGTACTTC. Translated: CASSLGGGGEQYF.

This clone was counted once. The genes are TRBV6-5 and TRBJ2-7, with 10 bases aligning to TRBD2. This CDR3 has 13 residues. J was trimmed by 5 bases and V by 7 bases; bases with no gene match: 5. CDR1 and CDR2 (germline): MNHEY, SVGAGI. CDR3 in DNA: TGTGCCAGCACCGTAGCGGGGGGCCACGAGCAGTACTTC. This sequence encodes CASTVAGGHEQYF.

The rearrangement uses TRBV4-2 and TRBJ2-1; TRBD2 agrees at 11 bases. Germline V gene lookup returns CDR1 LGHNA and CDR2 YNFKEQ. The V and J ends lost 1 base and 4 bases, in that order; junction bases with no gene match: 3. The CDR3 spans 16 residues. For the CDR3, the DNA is TGTGCCAGCAGCCAAGCCCTAGCGGGGGGATACAATGAGCAGTTCTTC. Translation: CASSQALAGGYNEQFF.

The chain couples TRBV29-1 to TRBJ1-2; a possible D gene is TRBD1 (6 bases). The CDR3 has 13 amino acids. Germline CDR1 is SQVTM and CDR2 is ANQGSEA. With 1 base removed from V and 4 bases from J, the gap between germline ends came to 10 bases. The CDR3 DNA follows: TGCAGCGTTGAAGCTGACAGGAGCTATGGCTACACCTTC. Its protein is CSVEADRSYGYTF. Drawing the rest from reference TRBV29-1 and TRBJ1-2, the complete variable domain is SAVISQKPSRDICQRGTSLTIQCQVDSQVTMMFWYRQQPGQSLTLIATANQGSEATYESGFVIDKFPISRPNLTFSTLTVSNMSPEDSSIYLCSVEADRSYGYTFGSGTRLTVV.

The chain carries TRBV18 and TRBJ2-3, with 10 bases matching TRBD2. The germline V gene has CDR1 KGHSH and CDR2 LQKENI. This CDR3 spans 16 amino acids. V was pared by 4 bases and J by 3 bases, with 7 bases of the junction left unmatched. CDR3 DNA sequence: TGTGCCAGCTCACTCCTAGCGGGGGAGGCAACAGATACGCAGTATTTT. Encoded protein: CASSLLAGEATDTQYF.

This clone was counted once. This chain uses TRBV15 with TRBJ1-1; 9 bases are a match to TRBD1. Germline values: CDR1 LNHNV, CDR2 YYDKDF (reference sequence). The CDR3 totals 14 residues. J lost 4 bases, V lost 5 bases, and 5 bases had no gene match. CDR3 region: CATSRDRVITEAFF. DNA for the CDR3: TGTGCCACCAGCCGGGACAGGGTCATCACTGAAGCTTTCTTT. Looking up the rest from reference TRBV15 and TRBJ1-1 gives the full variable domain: DAMVIQNPRYQVTQFGKPVTLSCSQTLNHNVMYWYQQKSSQAPKLLFHYYDKDFNNEADTPDNFQSRRPNTSFCFLDIRSPGLGDTAMYLCATSRDRVITEAFFGQGTRLTVV.

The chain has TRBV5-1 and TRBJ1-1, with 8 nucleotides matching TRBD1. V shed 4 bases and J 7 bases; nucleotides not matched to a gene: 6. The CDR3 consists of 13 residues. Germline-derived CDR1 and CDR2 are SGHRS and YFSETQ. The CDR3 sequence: CASSPGQGYEAFF. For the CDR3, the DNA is TGCGCCAGCAGCCCCGGACAGGGCTATGAAGCTTTCTTT.

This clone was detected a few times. The DNA of the CDR3 is TGTGCCAGCAAGGGTAGGAGGGTAAACACTGAAGCTTTCTTT. Encoded protein: CASKGRRVNTEAFF. The gene calls are TRBV2 and TRBJ1-1; D gene uncertain. Germline V lookup: CDR1 SNHLY, CDR2 FYNNEI. This CDR3 is 14 amino acids long. Trimming took 7 bases from V and 2 from J, leaving 14 bases between them.

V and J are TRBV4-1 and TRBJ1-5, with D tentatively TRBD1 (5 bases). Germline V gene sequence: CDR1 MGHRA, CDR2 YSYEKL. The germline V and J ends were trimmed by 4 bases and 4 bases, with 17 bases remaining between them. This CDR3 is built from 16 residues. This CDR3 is CASSPRGRGGNQPQHF. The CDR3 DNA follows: TGCGCCAGCAGCCCTAGGGGTAGGGGAGGTAATCAGCCCCAGCATTTT.

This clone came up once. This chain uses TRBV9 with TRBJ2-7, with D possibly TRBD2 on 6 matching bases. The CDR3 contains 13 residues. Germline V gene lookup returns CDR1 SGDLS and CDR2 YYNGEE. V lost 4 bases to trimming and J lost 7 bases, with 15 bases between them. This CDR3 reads CASSRITGDEQYF. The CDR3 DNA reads TGTGCCAGCAGCAGAATAACGGGGGATGAGCAGTACTTC. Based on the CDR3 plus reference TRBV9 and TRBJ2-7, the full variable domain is DSGVTQTPKHLITATGQRVTLRCSPRSGDLSVYWYQQSLDQGLQFLIQYYNGEERAKGNILERFSAQQFPDLHSELNLSSLELGDSALYFCASSRITGDEQYFGPGTRLTVT.

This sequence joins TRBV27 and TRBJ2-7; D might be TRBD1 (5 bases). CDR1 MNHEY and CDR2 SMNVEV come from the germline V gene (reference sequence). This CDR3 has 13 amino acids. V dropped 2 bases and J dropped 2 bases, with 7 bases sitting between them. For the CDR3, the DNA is TGTGCCAGCAGTTTAGACAGAACCTACGAGCAGTACTTC. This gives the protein CASSLDRTYEQYF.

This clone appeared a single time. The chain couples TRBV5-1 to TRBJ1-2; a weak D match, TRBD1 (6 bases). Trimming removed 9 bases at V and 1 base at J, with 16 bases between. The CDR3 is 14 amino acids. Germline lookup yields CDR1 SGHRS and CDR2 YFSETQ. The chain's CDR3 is CATHPGESNYGYTF. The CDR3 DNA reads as TGCGCCACCCATCCAGGGGAAAGTAACTATGGCTACACCTTC.

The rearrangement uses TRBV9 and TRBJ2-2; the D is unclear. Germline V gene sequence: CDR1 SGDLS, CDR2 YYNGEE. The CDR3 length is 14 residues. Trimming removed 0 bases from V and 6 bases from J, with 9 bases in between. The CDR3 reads CASSVATQAGELFF. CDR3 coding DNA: TGTGCCAGCAGCGTAGCTACTCAGGCCGGGGAGCTGTTTTTT.

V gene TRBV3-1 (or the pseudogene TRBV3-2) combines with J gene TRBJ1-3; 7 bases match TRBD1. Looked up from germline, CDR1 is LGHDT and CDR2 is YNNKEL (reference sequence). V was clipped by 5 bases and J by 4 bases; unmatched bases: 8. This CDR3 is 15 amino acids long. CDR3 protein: CASSYRQGRGNTIYF. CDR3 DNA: TGTGCCAGCAGCTACCGACAGGGAAGAGGAAACACCATATATTTT.

The CDR3 is CASSSRQNLGELFF. CDR3 sequence (DNA): TGTGCCAGCAGTTCAAGACAGAATCTCGGGGAGCTGTTTTTT. The rearrangement joins TRBV27 to TRBJ2-2; possibly TRBD1 for D (5 bases). Trimming removed 4 bases at V and 7 bases at J, with 13 bases between. Germline assignment: CDR1 MNHEY and CDR2 SMNVEV (reference sequence). This CDR3 has 14 residues.

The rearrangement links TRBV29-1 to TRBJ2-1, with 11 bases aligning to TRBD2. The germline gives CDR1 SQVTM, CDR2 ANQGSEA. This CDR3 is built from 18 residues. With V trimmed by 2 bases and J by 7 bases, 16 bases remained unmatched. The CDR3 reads CSVENGGHGLAGNNEQFF. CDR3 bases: TGCAGCGTTGAAAATGGGGGGCACGGACTAGCGGGTAATAATGAGCAGTTCTTC.

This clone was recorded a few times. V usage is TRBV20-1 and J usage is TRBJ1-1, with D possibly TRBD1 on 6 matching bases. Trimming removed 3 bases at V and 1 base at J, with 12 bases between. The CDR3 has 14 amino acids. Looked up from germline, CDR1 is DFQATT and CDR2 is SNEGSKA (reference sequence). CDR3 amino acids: CSASGRTANTEAFF. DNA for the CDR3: TGCAGTGCTAGTGGTAGGACAGCGAACACTGAAGCTTTCTTT.

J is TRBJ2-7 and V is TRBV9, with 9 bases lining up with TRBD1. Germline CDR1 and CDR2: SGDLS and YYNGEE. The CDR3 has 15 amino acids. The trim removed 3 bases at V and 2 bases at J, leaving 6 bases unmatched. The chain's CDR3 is CASSAGTGFAYEQYF. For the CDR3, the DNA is TGTGCCAGCAGCGCCGGGACAGGGTTCGCCTACGAGCAGTACTTC.